These 10 T cell receptor beta chains originate from one sample sequenced in a study of cytomegalovirus exposure and HLA in healthy donors. Researchers ran the PCR with 60 Vbeta and 13 Jbeta primers. TCRdb's copy holds only in-frame clones and misses some; the assay was immunoSEQ multiplex PCR. Here the sample spans 90,000 to 110,000 clones, roughly an eighth being singletons. The source material was PBMCs. These receptors were collected from a middle-aged man in good health and CMV-seropositive.

This clone was counted between two and nine times. This CDR3 reads CASSLRPGQGVHEQYF. The CDR3, as DNA: TGTGCCAGCAGTCTCCGACCGGGACAGGGTGTCCACGAGCAGTACTTC. The chain carries TRBV27 and TRBJ2-5, with TRBD1 matching over 9 bases. The J call may be faulty, since TRBJ2-7 better matches the DNA end. Per the germline V gene, CDR1 is MNHEY and CDR2 is SMNVEV (reference sequence). The CDR3 extends over 16 amino acids.

This clone was counted only a few times. V and J are TRBV2 and TRBJ2-1, with D perhaps matching TRBD2 (5 bases). The CDR3 totals 14 residues. The V and J ends lost 0 bases and 12 bases respectively, with 15 bases between them. The germline gives CDR1 SNHLY, CDR2 FYNNEI. CDR3 region: CASSEALTGLGQFF. Here the CDR3 DNA reads TGTGCCAGCAGTGAAGCGCTTACCGGACTGGGGCAGTTCTTC.

The V and J genes are TRBV7-9 and TRBJ2-5; tentatively, D is TRBD1 (5 bases). The V end lost 5 bases, the J end lost 4 bases, and 17 bases lay between the germline ends. Germline loops: CDR1 SEHNR, CDR2 FQNEAQ (reference sequence). The CDR3 is made up of 15 amino acids. Here the CDR3 reads CASSTDSWVRETQYF. CDR3 coding DNA: TGTGCCAGCAGCACAGACAGTTGGGTGAGAGAGACCCAGTACTTC. Full variable domain (rest looked up from reference TRBV7-9 and TRBJ2-5): DTGVSQNPRHKITKRGQNVTFRCDPISEHNRLYWYRQTLGQGPEFLTYFQNEAQLEKSRLLSDRFSAERPKGSFSTLEIQRTEQGDSAMYLCASSTDSWVRETQYFGPGTRLLVL.

Only a few counts were recorded for this clone. V usage is TRBV2 and J usage is TRBJ2-3, with 16 bases lining up with TRBD2. Trimming cost V 6 bases and J 4 bases; bases outside gene matches: 4. Germline assignment: CDR1 SNHLY and CDR2 FYNNEI. This CDR3 is built from 16 residues. Written as DNA, the CDR3 is TGTGCCAGCAGCGATGGGACTAGCGGGAGGGCAGATACGCAGTATTTT. It specifies CASSDGTSGRADTQYF.

This clone was picked up a small number of times. As DNA, the CDR3 is TGCGCCAGCAGCTTGGGGGGACAGGGAACCAATCAGCCCCAGCATTTT. Translation gives CASSLGGQGTNQPQHF. The rearrangement uses TRBV5-1 and TRBJ1-5; 9 positions agree with TRBD1. This CDR3 contains 16 residues. V was pared by 0 bases and J by 3 bases, with 4 bases of the junction left unmatched. Per the germline V gene, CDR1 is SGHRS and CDR2 is YFSETQ.

This clone has only a few counts. The chain employs TRBV5-8 and TRBJ2-1; D remains unclear. V lost 5 bases and J lost 1, with 13 bases in between. The CDR3 is made up of 15 amino acids. Germline-derived CDR1 and CDR2 are SGHTS and YDEGEE. CDR3 in amino acids: CASRPDSRSYNEQFF. The CDR3, as DNA: TGTGCCAGCAGACCAGACTCTCGGTCCTACAATGAGCAGTTCTTC.

In this sample, this clone turned up a few times. The CDR3 DNA follows: TGTGCCAGCAGTTCGTCCGGGACAGGGCGGGAAAAACTGTTTTTT. This translates into CASSSSGTGREKLFF. The chain combines TRBV27 with TRBJ1-4, with 9 positions matching TRBD1. V gave up 4 bases and J gave up 8 bases; unmatched junction bases: 8. Per the germline V gene, CDR1 is MNHEY and CDR2 is SMNVEV (reference sequence). CDR3 length equals 15 residues.

This clone occurred a few times. The chain is built from TRBV19 and TRBJ2-7; TRBD1 agrees at 7 bases. The CDR3 totals 13 residues. The ends lost 7 bases at V and 6 bases at J; junction bases unmatched: 9. Germline values: CDR1 LNHDA, CDR2 SQIVND (reference sequence). The CDR3 bases are TGTGCCAGTACCTCGGACAGGAAAGGCGAGCAGTACTTC. As protein: CASTSDRKGEQYF.

The chain couples TRBV7-9 to TRBJ2-7; 8 bases fit TRBD1. Germline CDR1 reads SEHNR; CDR2 reads FQNEAQ (reference sequence). The CDR3 totals 15 residues. The junction had 12 bases not matched to a gene; V was cut back by 5 bases and J by 6 bases. Written as DNA, the CDR3 is TGTGCCAGCAGCCACCAGACAGGGGTGAGGTCCGAGCAGTACTTC. Translated, it gives CASSHQTGVRSEQYF.

The table lists this clone with a few counts. The identical CDR3 is also encoded by other nucleotide sequences in the sample. The chain couples TRBV5-1 to TRBJ2-7; D possibly corresponds to TRBD1 (6 bases). The CDR3 length is 13 residues. The ends were cut back, 3 bases at V and 0 bases at J, with 7 bases in the middle. The V gene's germline CDR1 is SGHRS and CDR2 YFSETQ. The CDR3 reads CASSSDSSYEQYF. CDR3 coding DNA: TGCGCCAGCAGCTCGGACAGCTCCTACGAGCAGTACTTC.